The 9 T cell receptor beta chains listed next were all sequenced from one sample in a study of blood T cells in healthy people across ages. The authors ran a second PCR of about 6 to 11 cycles using a sample-barcoded 5' primer and a J-beta primer mix. MiXCR, run by TCRdb on the 5' RACE reads, gives a single entry per CDR3 protein. The sample has fewer than 2,000,000 distinct CDR3 sequences, more than 35% seen once; the top ten hold roughly 23%. Sequenced input: blood. These receptors were obtained from a human donor in good health.

This clonotype has only a few counts. J is TRBJ1-5 and V is TRBV10-3, with D tentatively TRBD1 (6 bases). Germline assignment: CDR1 ENHRY and CDR2 SYGVKD. This CDR3 comprises 15 residues. Trimming left V 0 bases short and J 5 bases short, with 11 bases between. CDR3 DNA: TGTGCCATCAGTGAGTCGGGCAGGGGCGATCAGCCCCAGCATTTT. Translated: CAISESGRGDQPQHF.

V is TRBV10-3 and J is TRBJ2-5; TRBD1 or TRBD2 may be the D gene (7 bases each). V dropped 4 bases and J dropped 4 bases, with 22 bases sitting between them. CDR3 length: 17 amino acids. Germline CDR1 ENHRY, CDR2 SYGVKD. Here the CDR3 DNA reads TGTGCCATCAGTGGAGGACACAGGGGAGGGAAGCGAGAGACCCAGTACTTC. It yields the protein CAISGGHRGGKRETQYF.

This clonotype came up a few times. V is TRBV2 and J is TRBJ1-6; perhaps TRBD1 as D (5 bases). V dropped 5 bases and J dropped 2 bases, with 10 bases sitting between them. The CDR3 consists of 15 residues. Germline CDR1 reads SNHLY; CDR2 reads FYNNEI. This chain's CDR3 is CASSYGGTYNSPLHF. The DNA of the CDR3 is TGTGCCAGCAGTTATGGGGGGACCTATAATTCACCCCTCCACTTT. Supplemented by reference TRBV2 and TRBJ1-6, the full variable domain reads EPEVTQTPSHQVTQMGQEVILRCVPISNHLYFYWYRQILGQKVEFLVSFYNNEISEKSEIFDDQFSVERPDGSNFTLKIRSTKLEDSAMYFCASSYGGTYNSPLHFGNGTRLTVT.

This clonotype occurred a few times. The gene calls are TRBV20-1 and TRBJ2-5; tentative D call: TRBD2 (5 bases). The CDR3 spans 11 residues. Between the trimmed V and J ends, which lost 5 bases and 5 bases, there was a span of 9 bases. Germline CDR1 reads DFQATT; CDR2 reads SNEGSKA (reference sequence). CDR3 sequence reads: CSAEGVETQYF. For the CDR3, the DNA is TGCAGTGCTGAGGGTGTGGAGACCCAGTACTTC.

A few counts support this clonotype. The chain combines TRBV11-3 with TRBJ1-4; D call uncertain. V lost 5 bases to trimming and J lost 12 bases, with 22 bases between them. Germline V gene data show CDR1 as SGHNT and CDR2 as YENEEA. The CDR3 sequence is 15 residues long. The CDR3 bases are TGTGCCAGCAGCCCCCGTTGGGAGGGAGGTGGACAACTGTTTTTT. It yields the protein CASSPRWEGGGQLFF. The complete variable domain, with remaining parts taken from reference TRBV11-3 and TRBJ1-4, reads EAGVVQSPRYKIIEKKQPVAFWCNPISGHNTLYWYLQNLGQGPELLIRYENEEAVDDSQLPKDRFSAERLKGVDSTLKIQPAELGDSAVYLCASSPRWEGGGQLFFGSGTQLSVL.

This clonotype was found a few times. The gene calls are TRBV4-3 and TRBJ2-1; TRBD2 matches at 9 bases. V shed 0 bases and J 0 bases; nucleotides not matched to a gene: 6. CDR3 length: 18 residues. The germline V gene has CDR1 LGHNA and CDR2 YSLEER. The CDR3 nucleotides read TGCGCCAGCAGCCAAGATGGACTAGCGCTGAGCTCCTACAATGAGCAGTTCTTC. Amino acid sequence: CASSQDGLALSSYNEQFF.

J is TRBJ1-5 and V is TRBV6-5; no clear D gene. V lost 4 bases and J lost 6, with 19 bases in between. The CDR3 runs to 16 residues. Germline-derived CDR1 and CDR2 are MNHEY and SVGAGI. DNA for the CDR3: TGTGCCAGCAGTTCTACACCCCCGGTGTGGGGTCAGCCCCAGCATTTT. Translated: CASSSTPPVWGQPQHF.

As concerns this clonotype: At one end, the junction sequence differs from germline, possibly due to a read error. This chain connects TRBV12-3 or TRBV12-4 to TRBJ1-2; TRBD1 agrees at 11 bases. The CDR3 is 14 amino acids. CDR3 residues: CASSGGTGGAGCTF. The CDR3 nucleotides are TGTGCCAGCAGTGGGGGGACAGGGGGTGCTGGCTGCACCTTC.

This chain connects TRBV24-1 to TRBJ1-2; unclear D gene. Germline V gives CDR1 KGHDR, CDR2 SFDVKD. V shed 0 bases and J shed 6 bases, with 13 bases lying between them. CDR3 length: 15 amino acids. The CDR3 is CATSDLQAGPDGYTF. CDR3 in DNA: TGTGCCACCAGTGATTTGCAGGCAGGACCGGATGGCTACACCTTC.